This T cell receptor beta chain was sequenced during a study of cytomegalovirus exposure and HLA in healthy donors. General study findings and limits: TRBV6-2, TRBV6-3 and other indistinguishable V segments were excluded.

Turning to this clone: Antigen unknown.

Looked up from germline, CDR1 is MNHNS and CDR2 is SASEGT. There are 14 residues in the CDR3. V was cut by 5 bases and J by 4 bases, with 14 bases left in between. PCR amplification relied on 60 Vbeta primers (plus 13 Jbeta primers). Method: immunoSEQ multiplex PCR; TCRdb's copy keeps in-frame clones and lacks some. The table records about 140,000 clones, 82% of them present only once. The chain is built from TRBV6-1 and TRBJ2-5; TRBD2 might be the D (7 bases). The source is a woman aged 40 to 50 in good health and CMV-seronegative. Material: PBMCs. CDR3 sequence: CASSQDRGAETQYF. The CDR3 DNA reads TGTGCCAGCAGTCAAGACCGGGGGGCAGAGACCCAGTACTTC.